The entry below describes one T cell receptor beta chain. Its antigen remains undetermined. No much larger clone is present one base from it, and per-base qualities are unavailable. This record belongs to a study of T cells in tuberculosis (dated by TCRdb to 2016 to 2018). Regarding the complete study: The study combined CD1B tetramers and high-throughput TCR immunosequencing to characterize T cells specific for the mycobacterial lipid antigen glucose monomycolate (GMM). With approximately 11 people per group, a South African clinical cohort compared IGRA-negative adolescents, IGRA-positive adolescents with latent tuberculosis, and adults with active tuberculosis.

TCR libraries were generated with the immunoSEQ multiplex PCR assay, using TCR-beta and/or TCR-alpha/delta assays for each sample. The Illumina high-throughput platform was used to sequence the amplified TCR libraries. Under the source paper's analysis protocol: Clustering and dimensionality reduction relied on pairwise TCRdist distances among GMM-specific receptors from T cells that were either sorted ex vivo or expanded in vitro. The score assigned to each clinical repertoire was mean NN-distance, meaning the average TCRdist to the nearest 10% of tetramer-positive reference sequences. To compute GEM TCR motif frequency, the fraction of unique TCRs matching known GEM sequences by V/J usage and CDR3 length was calculated. Active tuberculosis was classified by linear discriminant analysis with leave-one-out cross-validation, implemented in scikit-learn. In TCRdb, the immuneACCESS table is reduced to in-frame sequences with V and J assigned. These tables do not hold every clone; where another copy was compared, an unresolved V gene accounts for under half, and the others remain unexplained. D and trimming were read from the DNA, whereas the V and J calls and clone size are those reported in that table. The sample includes around 35,000 clones, with 93% observed a single time. The ten top clones hold 5.5% to 8% of the sample.

At study entry, a tuberculin skin test and the QuantiFERON-TB GOLD In-Tube IGRA were used to screen adolescents for latent tuberculosis infection. Immunosequencing of unsorted cryopreserved PBMC covered, on average, approximately 100,000 T cells per clinical donor. Eleven high schools in the Worcester region of the Western Cape, South Africa, served as enrollment sites for adolescents aged 12 to 18 years. Around ten M. tuberculosis-infected and approximately ten uninfected adolescents were selected with matching for age and sex. For the adolescents, PBMC were isolated by density centrifugation from freshly drawn heparinized blood and then cryopreserved. What the study reported, not specific to this receptor: Clinical samples were selected based on the availability of cryopreserved specimens, with adults included as active tuberculosis cases and adolescents included as controls. The smaller NN-distances in active tuberculosis patients were driven in part by shorter CDR3-alpha lengths, while the difference seen for TCR-beta was not statistically significant. An accuracy of roughly 84% (AUROC around 0.91) was reached by a classifier using the diverse GMM-specific repertoire, compared with approximately 70% accuracy when GEM motif frequencies were used. Active tuberculosis TCR-alpha repertoires showed smaller mean NN-distances to GMM-specific TCRs than IGRA-negative controls, suggesting clonal expansion of these TCRs.

V lost 7 bases and J lost 9 bases, and the count of bases not matched to a germline gene is 2. Based on the germline V gene, the CDR1 and CDR2 sequences are MGHDK and SYGVNS. The CDR3 measures 12 amino acids from cysteine to phenylalanine. Only CDR3 DNA remains: 36 bases, in frame from the first base. The material sequenced was PBMCs. This sequence originates from a donor between 10 and 35 years old with latent tuberculosis or without tuberculosis infection. The rearranged segments are TRBV25-1 and TRBJ1-6, with TRBD1 identical over 8 junction bases. For the CDR3, the sequence is CASKTGVSPLHF. The DNA is as follows: TGTGCCAGCAAGACAGGGGTTTCACCCCTCCACTTT.